This TCR beta chain appears in the sequencing data of a study of identical twins. TCRdb reprocessed the 5' RACE reads via MiXCR and lists one record per CDR3 protein. The sample yields 1.5 million to 2 million distinct CDR3 sequences, around a third seen once. With 7 bases removed from V and 2 bases from J, the gap between germline ends came to 16 bases. This CDR3 has 15 amino acids. Germline CDR1 LNHDA, CDR2 SQIVND (reference sequence). This clonotype was sampled from a newborn girl in good health. The sample was cord blood. The chain combines TRBV19 with TRBJ2-3; no clear D gene. CDR3: CASMNSAGYTDTQYF. DNA of the CDR3: TGTGCCAGTATGAACTCCGCAGGCTACACAGATACGCAGTATTTT.